This TCR beta chain was sequenced in a study of brain T cells in children with intractable seizures. Time point specified: blood from clinic visit 5 months post-surgery; TSC patient then seizure free. Only cases whose brain tissue showed the highest T cell transcript signatures were sequenced. Profiled with immunoSEQ multiplex PCR; TCRdb holds only in-frame clones, not every one. This sample yields about 340,000 clones, of which about 93% are seen a single time; about 6% belongs to the top ten. Unmatched junction bases numbered 6, after V lost 1 base and J lost 3 bases. The CDR3 length is 15 residues. Germline loops: CDR1 SGHTA, CDR2 FQGNSA.

V is TRBV7-2 and J is TRBJ2-7, with 7 bases lining up with TRBD2. Material: peripheral blood, obtained less than 6 months after surgery. This receptor was obtained from a boy younger than two with tuberous sclerosis and intractable seizures. CDR3 bases: TGTGCCAGCAGCTTAGGGGGCGGGAGATACTACGAGCAGTACTTC. This gives the protein CASSLGGGRYYEQYF.